These T cell receptor beta chains were read from a single sample in a study of T cell responses to AZD1222 COVID-19 vaccine. Profiled with immunoSEQ multiplex PCR; TCRdb holds only in-frame clones, not every one. The sample includes some 150,000 clones, 90% to 95% of them seen just once. Specimen: peripheral blood, collected on day 0 of AZD1222 vaccination. The receptors were gathered from an adult in good health. CDR3s leave out the opening cysteine and the closing phenylalanine or tryptophan. Size is stated for part of the rows, as once, few or many counts, or as a class when the clone is expanded.

TRBV6-6,.,TRBJ2-7,ASSPLAGEGEQY
TRBV19,.,TRBJ1-1,ASSIESEAF
TRBV30,.,TRBJ2-3,AWSVMDTQY
TRBV18,.,TRBJ1-5,ASSPDRNQPQH
TRBV30,.,TRBJ2-5,AWSVRTEETQY
TRBV18,.,TRBJ1-2,ASSPRGQGELGYT
TRBV27,.,TRBJ1-6,ASSPTAPGPSSYNSPLH
TRBV6-5,.,TRBJ2-1,ASSSPYRGSYNEQF
TRBV6-5,.,TRBJ1-2,ASVRGQGDGYT
TRBV29-1,.,TRBJ2-7,SALGGLGAGEYYEQY
TRBV10-3,once,TRBJ2-1,AISDDGSLPRQF
TRBV19,few,TRBJ2-7,ATQGQGIYHEQY
TRBV7-8,.,TRBJ2-1,ASSSRTSGGEEEQF
TRBV5-5,.,TRBJ1-5,ASSNYGDQPQH
TRBV19,.,TRBJ2-5,ASSIDLGRRY
TRBV28,.,TRBJ1-5,ASSGAQGSNQPQH
TRBV2,.,TRBJ2-2,ASTLLAGGPGTGELF
TRBV14,.,TRBJ2-1,ASSQFSYNEQF
TRBV5-6,.,TRBJ1-6,ASSWEQGYNSPLH
TRBV5-1,.,TRBJ1-5,ASSLAGAASQPQH
TRBV18,once,TRBJ2-7,ASSPGAAYEQY
TRBV11-2,.,TRBJ1-6,ASSLEPGGNSPLH
TRBV7-9,few,TRBJ2-3,ASSLISPATDTQY
TRBV20-1,.,TRBJ2-1,SASVPSGYNEQF
TRBV27,medium-sized,TRBJ1-1,ASSAGAMNTEAF
TRBV5-5,.,TRBJ1-5,ASSPDISRNRPQH
TRBV2,.,TRBJ2-3,ASLRGLAQSTDTQY
TRBV12-3/TRBV12-4,.,TRBJ1-2,ASSLGGGYGYT
TRBV5-1,.,TRBJ1-2,ASSLWGEGYGYT
TRBV27,.,TRBJ1-6,ASSFQAGGSFVPSPLH
TRBV5-1,.,TRBJ2-1,ASSSTSGRANEQF
TRBV21-1,.,TRBJ2-5,ASSKKSYECKARDYNTQY
TRBV9,.,TRBJ2-7,ASSVGAYEQY
TRBV11-3,.,TRBJ2-1,ASSLAGLAGAGEQF
TRBV4-1,.,TRBJ1-5,ASSQGDRADQPQH